This T cell receptor beta chain came from a study of T-cell reconstitution after alpha-beta-depleted transplantation in children. Study findings and constraints: Most T-cell counts and diversity one year after the transplant came from T cells that were newly produced.

The length of the CDR3 is 13 residues. CDR1 SGHRS and CDR2 YFSETQ come from the germline V gene. V was pared by 3 bases and J by 4 bases, with 8 bases between. A few counts support this clonotype. Antigen: not known. Unique molecular identifiers were used to barcode this TCRbeta library. Each CDR3 protein gets one entry after TCRdb re-called the PCR reads with MiXCR. The sample has over 200,000 distinct CDR3 sequences, about 8.2% seen once. Sequences were derived from PBMCs, mostly from graft donor cells, sampled 360 days after TCRalphabeta/CD19-depleted stem cell transplant. The genes are TRBV5-1 and TRBJ1-5; D perhaps matches TRBD1 (6 bases). The source of this sequence is a male patient between 2 and 15 years old who had a stem cell transplant for acute myeloid leukemia, so the T cells may come from the graft donor. The chain's CDR3 is CASSWDTNQPQHF. In DNA form, the CDR3 reads TGCGCCAGCAGCTGGGACACTAATCAGCCCCAGCATTTT.